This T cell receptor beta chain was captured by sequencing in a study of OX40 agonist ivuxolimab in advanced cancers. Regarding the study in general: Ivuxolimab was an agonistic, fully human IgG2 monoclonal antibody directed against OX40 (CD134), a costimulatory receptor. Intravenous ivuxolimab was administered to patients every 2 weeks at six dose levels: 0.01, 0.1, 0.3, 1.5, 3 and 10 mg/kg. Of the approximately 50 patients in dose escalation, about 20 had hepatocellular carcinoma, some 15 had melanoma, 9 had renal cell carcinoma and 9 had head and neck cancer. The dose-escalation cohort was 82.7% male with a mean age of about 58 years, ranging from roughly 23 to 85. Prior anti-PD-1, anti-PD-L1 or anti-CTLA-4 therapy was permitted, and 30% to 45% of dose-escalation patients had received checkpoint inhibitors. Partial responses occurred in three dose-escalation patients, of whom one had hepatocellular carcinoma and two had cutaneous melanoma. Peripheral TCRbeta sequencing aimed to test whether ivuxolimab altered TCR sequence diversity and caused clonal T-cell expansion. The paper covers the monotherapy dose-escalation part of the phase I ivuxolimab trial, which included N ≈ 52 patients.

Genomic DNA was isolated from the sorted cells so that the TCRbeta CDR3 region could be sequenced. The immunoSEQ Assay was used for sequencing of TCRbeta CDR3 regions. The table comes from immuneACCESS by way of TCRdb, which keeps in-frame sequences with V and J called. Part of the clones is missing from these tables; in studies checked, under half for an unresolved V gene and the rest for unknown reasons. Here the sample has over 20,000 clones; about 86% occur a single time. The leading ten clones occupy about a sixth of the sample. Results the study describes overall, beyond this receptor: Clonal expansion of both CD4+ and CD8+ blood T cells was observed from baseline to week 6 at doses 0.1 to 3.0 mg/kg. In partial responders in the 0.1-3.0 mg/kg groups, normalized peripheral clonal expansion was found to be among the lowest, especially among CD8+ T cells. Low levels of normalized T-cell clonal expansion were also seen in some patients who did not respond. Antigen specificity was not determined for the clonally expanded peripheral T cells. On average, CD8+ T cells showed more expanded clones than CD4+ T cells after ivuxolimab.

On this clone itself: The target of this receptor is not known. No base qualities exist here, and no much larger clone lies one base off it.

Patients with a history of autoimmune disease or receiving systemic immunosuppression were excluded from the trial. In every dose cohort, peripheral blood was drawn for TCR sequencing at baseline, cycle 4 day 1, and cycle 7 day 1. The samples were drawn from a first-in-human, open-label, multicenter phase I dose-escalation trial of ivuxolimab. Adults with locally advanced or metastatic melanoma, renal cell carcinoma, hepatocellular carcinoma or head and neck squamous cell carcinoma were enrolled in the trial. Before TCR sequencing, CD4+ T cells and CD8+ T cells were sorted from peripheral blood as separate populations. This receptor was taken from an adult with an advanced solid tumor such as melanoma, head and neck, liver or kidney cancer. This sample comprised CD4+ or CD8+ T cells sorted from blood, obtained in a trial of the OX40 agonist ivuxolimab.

The DNA sequence reads TGTGCCAGCAGCGTAGGCCCCGGGACATCCTCTGGGGCCAACGTCCTGACTTTC. The translation is CASSVGPGTSSGANVLTF. Recombination joined TRBV9 with TRBJ2-6, with TRBD1 perhaps the D gene, on 6 matching bases. The trim is 0 bases for V and 0 bases for J, with a gap of 13 bases between the germline ends. Looking up the germline V gene yields CDR1 SGDLS and CDR2 YYNGEE. The CDR3 runs 18 residues from the cysteine to the phenylalanine. Left in the record is the CDR3 DNA by itself, 54 bases read in frame from the first base.